What follows are 2 T cell receptor beta chains derived from one specimen sequenced in a study of T cell clonotyping in hematopoietic cell transplantation. Assay used: immunoSEQ multiplex PCR; TCRdb lists only in-frame clones, some missing. The data show roughly 38,000 clones, approximately 88% seen once. Sequenced: peripheral blood mononuclear cells. The receptors here all came from a woman aged 40 to 50 in good health. Some clones in this sample may be carry-over from other donors' samples.

The J gene is TRBJ2-1, the V gene TRBV1; TRBD2, the table's D call, was not compared with the DNA. TRBV1 is classified as a pseudogene. This CDR3 region has 16 residues. DNA of the CDR3: TGCACCAGCAGCCCGAGGGCGGGAGGGATCAACAATGAGCAGTTCTTC. Protein: CTSSPRAGGINNEQFF.

This clone appeared a single time. CDR3 sequence: CAWSGAGANNEKLFF. CDR3 bases: TGTGCCTGGAGCGGGGCGGGGGCCAACAATGAAAAACTGTTTTTT. The V and J genes are TRBV30 and TRBJ1-4; possibly TRBD1 for D (6 bases). The CDR3 is made up of 15 amino acids. With 3 bases removed from V and 5 bases from J, the gap between germline ends came to 16 bases. Germline CDR1 GTSNPN, CDR2 SVGIG (reference sequence).